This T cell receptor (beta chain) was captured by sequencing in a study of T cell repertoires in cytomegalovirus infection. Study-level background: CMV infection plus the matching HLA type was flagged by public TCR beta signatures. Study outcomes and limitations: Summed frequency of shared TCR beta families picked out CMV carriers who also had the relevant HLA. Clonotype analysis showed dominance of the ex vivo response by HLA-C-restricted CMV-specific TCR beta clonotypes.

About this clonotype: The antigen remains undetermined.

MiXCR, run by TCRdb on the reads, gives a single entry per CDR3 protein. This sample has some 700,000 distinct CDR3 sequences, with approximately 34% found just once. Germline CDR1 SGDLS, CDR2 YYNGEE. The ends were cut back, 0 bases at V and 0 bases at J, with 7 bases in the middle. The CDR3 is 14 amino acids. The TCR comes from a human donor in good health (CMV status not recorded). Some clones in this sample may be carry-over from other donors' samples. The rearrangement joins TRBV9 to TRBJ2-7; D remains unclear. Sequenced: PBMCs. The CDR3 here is CASSVDIVSYEQYF. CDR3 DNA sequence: TGTGCCAGCAGCGTAGATATCGTCTCCTACGAGCAGTACTTC.